These 28 T cell receptor beta chains share one sample of origin, sequenced in a study of blood T cell repertoires in COVID-19. Measured with immunoSEQ multiplex PCR; TCRdb has only the in-frame clones, and not every one. This sample carries 60,000 to 100,000 clones, roughly 89% of them seen once, and the ten largest clones take 4.6%. Sequencing was done on a sample of peripheral blood. These receptors all stem from a man over 45 with active COVID-19.

V gene TRBV7-5 combines with J gene TRBJ1-1; the table assigns TRBD1, which was not confirmed against the DNA. TRBV7-5 is a pseudogene. This CDR3 spans 20 amino acids. The DNA of the CDR3 is TGTGCCAGAAATACGTTCTGCCTTGGACAGGGCGTTTTCATGAACACTGAAGCTTTCTTT. The encoded protein is CARNTFCLGQGVFMNTEAFF.

The rearrangement joins TRBV9 to TRBJ1-2; D may be TRBD1 (5 bases). V dropped 3 bases and J dropped 5 bases, with 11 bases sitting between them. Per the germline V gene, CDR1 is SGDLS and CDR2 is YYNGEE. CDR3 length: 13 amino acids. This CDR3 is CASSEGFGYGYTF. The DNA of the CDR3 is TGTGCCAGCAGCGAGGGGTTTGGATATGGCTACACCTTC.

V gene TRBV5-1 combines with J gene TRBJ2-1; D is ambiguous. Germline V gene sequence: CDR1 SGHRS, CDR2 YFSETQ. The CDR3 covers 15 residues. The V end lost 0 bases, the J end lost 4 bases, and 11 bases lay between the germline ends. The CDR3 DNA is TGCGCCAGCAGCTTGGAGCTAGAAAAGTACAATGAGCAGTTCTTC. The encoded protein is CASSLELEKYNEQFF.

The chain recombines TRBV7-2 with TRBJ1-5, with 9 bases matching TRBD1. The CDR3 runs 15 residues. Trimming at V came to 5 bases and at J to 7 bases, leaving 9 bases not matched to a gene. Germline V gene lookup returns CDR1 SGHTA and CDR2 FQGNSA. The CDR3 region has the DNA TGTGCCAGCAGCCCCCAGGGGACAGGGTGGCAGCCCCAGCATTTT. Translation gives CASSPQGTGWQPQHF.

V and J are TRBV7-6 and TRBJ2-1; 7 bases are a match to TRBD1. The CDR3 spans 15 residues. CDR1 is SGHVS, CDR2 FNYEAQ, per germline. With V trimmed by 6 bases and J by 0 bases, 5 bases remained unmatched. Written as DNA, the CDR3 is TGTGCCAGCAGTCCCCGGGACAGCTCCTACAATGAGCAGTTCTTC. It is translated as CASSPRDSSYNEQFF.

The J gene is TRBJ2-7, the V gene TRBV28, with a tentative D call TRBD2 (7 bases). V was pared by 5 bases and J by 1 base, with 15 bases between. Germline assignment: CDR1 MDHEN and CDR2 SYDVKM. The CDR3 covers 15 residues. CDR3 region: CASSQGTKNSYEQYF. CDR3 DNA: TGTGCCAGCAGTCAGGGGACTAAGAATTCCTACGAGCAGTACTTC.

The rearrangement joins TRBV2 to TRBJ2-1; D is possibly TRBD2 (5 bases). Trimming left V 3 bases short and J 8 bases short, with 11 bases between. In germline, CDR1 is SNHLY, CDR2 FYNNEI. The CDR3 runs 13 residues. Here the CDR3 reads CASSDFPGDEQFF. The DNA for the CDR3 is TGTGCCAGCAGTGATTTCCCCGGGGATGAGCAGTTCTTC.

This chain connects TRBV6-6 to TRBJ1-2; a possible D gene is TRBD1 (6 bases). Trimming took off 11 bases at V and 7 bases at J, with 17 bases between the two ends. Germline V CDR1 and CDR2: MNHNY, SVGAGI (reference sequence). This CDR3 comprises 12 residues. The CDR3 DNA reads as TGTGCCGGTCAGGGGCGGGTTGCTGGCTACACCTTC. Translation gives CAGQGRVAGYTF.

V and J are TRBV5-1 and TRBJ2-2; 8 bases map to TRBD1. V shed 4 bases and J 2 bases; nucleotides not matched to a gene: 7. Germline V gene data show CDR1 as SGHRS and CDR2 as YFSETQ. The CDR3 length is 16 residues. CDR3 bases: TGCGCCAGCAGCCTTCCCGGACAGGGTAACACCGGGGAGCTGTTTTTT. Residues: CASSLPGQGNTGELFF.

The chain is built from TRBV5-1 and TRBJ2-7; 8 bases fit TRBD1. This CDR3 is 14 amino acids long. Germline CDR1 and CDR2: SGHRS and YFSETQ. The V segment lost 0 bases and the J segment 4 bases; nucleotides outside the gene matches: 3. The CDR3 nucleotides are TGCGCCAGCAGCTTGGCAGGGGGCGGGTACGAGCAGTACTTC. The encoded protein is CASSLAGGGYEQYF.

This sequence joins TRBV24-1 and TRBJ2-5, with D unclear. The CDR3 spans 12 residues. Germline CDR1 and CDR2: KGHDR and SFDVKD. Trimming left V 3 bases short and J 5 bases short, with 6 bases between. CDR3 loop: CATSDPGETQYF. The CDR3 nucleotides are TGTGCCACCAGTGATCCCGGGGAGACCCAGTACTTC.

This chain uses TRBV5-4 with TRBJ1-5; the D gene is possibly TRBD1 (6 bases). The germline V gene has CDR1 SGHNT and CDR2 YYREEE (reference sequence). The CDR3 spans 16 residues. The V gene lost 0 bases and the J gene lost 4 bases, with 14 bases spanning the gap. Here the CDR3 DNA reads TGTGCCAGCAGCTTGGGAGGGGCAGGGGCTAATCAGCCCCAGCATTTT. Amino acids: CASSLGGAGANQPQHF.

The rearrangement uses TRBV5-1 and TRBJ2-1; 12 bases agree with TRBD2. The CDR3 totals 15 residues. Germline V lookup: CDR1 SGHRS, CDR2 YFSETQ. V lost 0 bases to trimming and J lost 8 bases; unmatched junction nucleotides: 3. In nucleotides, the CDR3 is TGCGCCAGCAGCTTGGGTGCTAGCGGGAGGGATGAGCAGTTCTTC. Translating it yields CASSLGASGRDEQFF.

This clone was seen just once. For the CDR3, the DNA is TGCGCCAGCAGCTTCGTGGGGGCGGAGACCCAGTACTTC. Translating gives CASSFVGAETQYF. V is TRBV5-1 and J is TRBJ2-5, with D possibly TRBD1 on 6 matching bases. The germline CDR1 and CDR2 sequences are SGHRS and YFSETQ. The V end was cut by 2 bases, the J end by 5 bases, with 10 bases between. The CDR3 is made up of 13 amino acids.

For the CDR3, the DNA is TGTGCCAGCAGTGAAGCCCCCAGGGGTAATTCACCCCTCCACTTT. Encoded protein: CASSEAPRGNSPLHF. The V and J genes are TRBV6-1 and TRBJ1-6; D might be TRBD1 (6 bases). Germline-derived CDR1 and CDR2 are MNHNS and SASEGT. The CDR3 extends over 15 amino acids. V lost 0 bases to trimming and J lost 6 bases, with 9 bases between them.

In its sample, this clone was seen a few times. The chain couples TRBV27 to TRBJ1-6; unclear D gene. The germline V gene has CDR1 MNHEY and CDR2 SMNVEV (reference sequence). CDR3 length equals 18 residues. The ends were cut back, 10 bases at V and 5 bases at J, with 27 bases in the middle. Written as DNA, the CDR3 is TGTGCCAACGTCGGGATTCCTCGGGTCGGACTTAATAATTCACCCCTCCACTTT. Its translation: CANVGIPRVGLNNSPLHF.

V usage is TRBV3-1 (or the pseudogene TRBV3-2) and J usage is TRBJ1-6, with a possible D match to TRBD1 (5 bases). Germline-derived CDR1 and CDR2 are LGHDT and YNNKEL (reference sequence). V was trimmed by 1 base and J by 10 bases, leaving 11 bases between them. The CDR3 has 14 amino acids. CDR3 loop: CASSQVGGDSPLHF. CDR3 DNA: TGTGCCAGCAGCCAAGTGGGGGGGGACTCACCCCTCCACTTT.

The sample holds one count of this clone. This sequence joins TRBV18 and TRBJ1-2, with D possibly being TRBD1 (6 bases). Germline V gives CDR1 KGHSH, CDR2 LQKENI. V was shortened by 3 bases and J by 7 bases, with 21 bases between the two germline ends. The CDR3 runs to 16 residues. The CDR3 region has the DNA TGTGCCAGCTCACCCAGGACAGTCAGCCGGAGTAGTGGCTACACCTTC. It specifies CASSPRTVSRSSGYTF.

The chain couples TRBV5-1 to TRBJ2-6, with a weak D call TRBD2 (6 bases). Germline V gene lookup returns CDR1 SGHRS and CDR2 YFSETQ. This CDR3 has 16 amino acids. Trimming left V 0 bases short and J 0 bases short, with 7 bases between. Here the CDR3 reads CASSLAGSSGANVLTF. CDR3 nucleotide sequence: TGCGCCAGCAGCTTGGCCGGGAGCTCTGGGGCCAACGTCCTGACTTTC.

The chain recombines TRBV10-3 with TRBJ1-2; D not resolved. Germline CDR1 and CDR2: ENHRY and SYGVKD. The CDR3 loop spans 16 amino acids. V was shortened by 0 bases and J by 3 bases, with 14 bases between the two germline ends. CDR3 in DNA: TGTGCCATCAGTGAGTCTGGCGCAGGCTTTGACTATGGCTACACCTTC. As protein: CAISESGAGFDYGYTF.

V is TRBV4-3 and J is TRBJ2-7, with 8 bases matching TRBD2. This CDR3 is 15 amino acids long. The germline CDR1 and CDR2 sequences are LGHNA and YSLEER. Trimming at V came to 3 bases and at J to 0 bases, leaving 4 bases not matched to a gene. The CDR3 DNA reads TGCGCCAGCAGCCACGGGGGGGCTGGCTCCTACGAGCAGTACTTC. Translating gives CASSHGGAGSYEQYF.

The chain combines TRBV18 with TRBJ2-3, with 8 bases lining up with TRBD1. The ends lost 8 bases at V and 4 bases at J; junction bases unmatched: 14. This CDR3 contains 16 residues. Germline values: CDR1 KGHSH, CDR2 LQKENI. The CDR3, as DNA: TGTGCCAGCCTGGCCCGGACAGGGCTCTTGGCAGATACGCAGTATTTT. Translating gives CASLARTGLLADTQYF.

The genes are TRBV3-1 (or the pseudogene TRBV3-2) and TRBJ1-2; no reliable D call. The germline V gene encodes CDR1 LGHDT and CDR2 YNNKEL (reference sequence). Trimming stripped 1 base from V and 1 base from J, with 10 bases between. CDR3 size: 15 residues. CDR3 sequence reads: CASSQVRRDNYGYTF. The CDR3 DNA follows: TGTGCCAGCAGCCAAGTTCGTCGGGATAACTATGGCTACACCTTC.

The genes are TRBV7-3 and TRBJ2-5; 8 bases map to TRBD2. Germline CDR1 SGHTA, CDR2 FQGTGA. CDR3 length equals 15 residues. The ends lost 0 bases at V and 3 bases at J; junction bases unmatched: 3. CDR3 coding DNA: TGTGCCAGCAGCTTAACGGCGGGGGGTAAAGAGACCCAGTACTTC. This codes for CASSLTAGGKETQYF.

This clone was counted between two and nine times. Within the sample, other DNA sequences also encode this same CDR3. The rearrangement joins TRBV28 to TRBJ2-1; TRBD1 matches 9 bases. V shed 6 bases and J 5 bases; nucleotides not matched to a gene: 8. Germline CDR1 is MDHEN and CDR2 is SYDVKM. The CDR3 sequence is 15 residues long. The CDR3 nucleotides are TGTGCCAGCAGCCGGGGACAGGGAGGGGACAATGAGCAGTTCTTC. Translating gives CASSRGQGGDNEQFF.

The genes are TRBV11-2 and TRBJ2-7; no clear D gene. The CDR3 has 15 residues. From germline, CDR1 is SGHAT and CDR2 FQNNGV. Trimming pared 0 bases from V and 1 base from J, leaving 10 bases between. CDR3 nucleotide sequence: TGTGCCAGCAGCTTAGATCTTACGAGATCCTACGAGCAGTACTTC. Its translation: CASSLDLTRSYEQYF.

The chain links TRBV27 to TRBJ2-7; D not certain. There are 13 residues in the CDR3. Trimming left V 8 bases short and J 2 bases short, with 13 bases between. Germline V gives CDR1 MNHEY, CDR2 SMNVEV (reference sequence). The CDR3 region has the DNA TGTGCCAGCCGACCGAGTGGAGCCTACGAGCAGTACTTC. As protein: CASRPSGAYEQYF.

This chain links TRBV7-9 with TRBJ2-1, with 11 bases lining up with TRBD1. Germline values: CDR1 SEHNR, CDR2 FQNEAQ (reference sequence). The junction had 2 bases not matched to a gene; V was cut back by 2 bases and J by 5 bases. The CDR3 consists of 15 residues. CDR3 protein: CASSLRDRGDNEQFF. CDR3 in DNA: TGTGCCAGCAGCTTACGGGACAGGGGGGACAATGAGCAGTTCTTC.